One and the same sample provided the 10 T cell receptor beta chains below, sequenced in a study of vaccination effects on CD4 cells after COVID-19. Their antigens are not known. Here immunoSEQ multiplex PCR was the method, and the copy in TCRdb shows in-frame clones only, minus some. Of 30,000 to 40,000 clones listed, roughly 60% are singletons. Peptide-pool stimulation followed by sequencing identified expanded antigen-specific CD4+ clonotypes in the ViraFEST assay. Investigators separated out CD4+ T cells once about 10 days of culture had passed. Everyone in the study got two shots of either the BNT162b2 or mRNA-1273 vaccine. The sample consisted of CD4+ T cells from PBMCs cultured with SARS-CoV-2 spike peptides, taken after COVID-19 vaccination. All receptors derive from a human donor who received a COVID-19 vaccine.

This clone was seen a handful of times. The chain has TRBV6-6 and TRBJ1-2; D possibly corresponds to TRBD1 (5 bases). This CDR3 comprises 13 residues. Per germline, CDR1 MNHNY and CDR2 SVGAGI (reference sequence). Trimming cost V 7 bases and J 6 bases, with 15 bases left between them. Here the CDR3 reads CASTLPGRHGYTF. The CDR3 DNA reads as TGTGCCAGCACCTTACCGGGACGACATGGCTACACCTTC.

This clone was counted only a few times. The chain carries TRBV4-1 and TRBJ2-2; 8 bases align to TRBD1. Looked up from germline, CDR1 is MGHRA and CDR2 is YSYEKL. This CDR3 has 14 amino acids. After removal of 4 bases from V and 4 bases from J, the junction contained 2 bases not matched to a gene. Here the CDR3 reads CASSLDRVTGELFF. The CDR3 coding sequence is TGCGCCAGCAGCCTGGACAGGGTCACCGGGGAGCTGTTTTTT.

V usage is TRBV12-3 or TRBV12-4 and J usage is TRBJ2-5; D remains unclear. V lost 0 bases and J 1 base, leaving 3 bases between the germline ends. CDR3 length equals 13 residues. Written as DNA, the CDR3 is TGTGCCAGCAGTTTAGCCAGCCAAGAGACCCAGTACTTC. It specifies CASSLASQETQYF.

The rearrangement joins TRBV5-1 to TRBJ2-3; 12 bases align to TRBD2. The CDR3 runs 17 residues. Germline-derived CDR1 and CDR2 are SGHRS and YFSETQ. V shed 4 bases, J shed 3 bases, and the junction held 9 bases outside the gene matches. The CDR3 loop is CASSRTSGVEGTDTQYF. CDR3 nucleotide sequence: TGCGCCAGCAGCCGGACTAGCGGGGTAGAGGGAACAGATACGCAGTATTTT.

The chain links TRBV3-1 (or the pseudogene TRBV3-2) to TRBJ2-5; possible D gene TRBD1, 5 bases. Germline V CDR1 and CDR2: LGHDT, YNNKEL (reference sequence). Trimming stripped 5 bases from V and 3 bases from J, with 13 bases between. CDR3 length: 14 residues. CDR3 amino acids: CASSTRQIKETQYF. The DNA of the CDR3 is TGTGCCAGCAGCACCCGACAGATCAAAGAGACCCAGTACTTC.

As DNA, the CDR3 is TGTGCCACCAGTACAGGGTCTAATTCACCCCTCCACTTT. As protein: CATSTGSNSPLHF. The J gene is TRBJ1-6, the V gene TRBV24-1; possible D gene TRBD1, 6 bases. There are 13 residues in the CDR3. CDR1 is KGHDR and CDR2 is SFDVKD in the germline V gene. V shed 6 bases and J shed 6 bases, with 8 bases lying between them.

For this clone: Other DNA variants within this sample encode the same CDR3. V gene TRBV5-1 combines with J gene TRBJ1-5; no clear D. The germline V gene has CDR1 SGHRS and CDR2 YFSETQ. The CDR3 extends over 13 amino acids. V was shortened by 0 bases and J by 4 bases, with 5 bases between the two germline ends. CDR3: CASSLALNQPQHF. The CDR3, as DNA: TGCGCCAGCAGCTTGGCCTTAAATCAGCCCCAGCATTTT.

This chain uses TRBV4-1 with TRBJ2-3; D gene ambiguous. The CDR3 loop spans 16 amino acids. Trimming pared 8 bases from V and 2 bases from J, leaving 20 bases between. Germline loops: CDR1 MGHRA, CDR2 YSYEKL. This chain's CDR3 is CASGPSVRSNTDTQYF. CDR3 coding DNA: TGCGCCAGCGGGCCCTCGGTACGATCGAACACAGATACGCAGTATTTT.

The V and J genes are TRBV7-7 and TRBJ2-3; D could derive from TRBD1 or TRBD2 (5 bases each). The CDR3 is 13 residues long. Germline CDR1 SSHAT, CDR2 FNYEAQ (reference sequence). V shed 8 bases and J shed 1 base, with 10 bases lying between them. CDR3 in DNA: TGTGCCAGCCAGGGTAGCGGCACAGATACGCAGTATTTT. This translates into CASQGSGTDTQYF.

The chain uses TRBV30 and TRBJ1-2; 7 nucleotides agree with TRBD1. This CDR3 contains 17 residues. Unmatched junction bases numbered 14, after V lost 0 bases and J lost 4 bases. CDR1 is GTSNPN, CDR2 SVGIG, per germline (reference sequence). CDR3 loop: CAWSVPGTAKPFYGYTF. The CDR3 DNA reads TGTGCCTGGAGTGTCCCAGGGACAGCCAAACCCTTCTATGGCTACACCTTC.